Listed here are 18 T cell receptor beta chains from one sample, sequenced in a study of post-analysis software for immune sequencing data (dated by TCRdb to about 2015). The library was generated by PCR. Sequencer: Illumina HiSeq 2500. Unique molecular identifiers were incorporated into TCR beta cDNA libraries to reduce PCR and sequencing biases. TCRdb reran the public reads through fastp at Q25 and MiXCR, keeping productive beta chains. Identical CDR3 protein sequences are pooled into one entry, listed with their most common genes and DNA. The sample has 350,000 to 500,000 distinct CDR3 sequences on record, roughly 40% of them singletons. 7.5% to 8.5% of the sample rests with the top ten. Antigen specificity for these receptors is unknown. What the authors observed across the whole study: Roughly 5 TRBV segments, including TRBV5-6, TRBV5-1 and TRBV20-1, were significantly more frequent in patients than controls.

Sample: blood. These receptors were collected from a girl aged 2-9 years with multiple sclerosis.

This clonotype was recorded a few times. The CDR3 DNA reads TGTGCCAGCAGTTTCTGGTCCCGGGCAGGGCGAGGCGAGCAGTACTTC. As protein: CASSFWSRAGRGEQYF. The chain links TRBV27 to TRBJ2-7, with D perhaps matching TRBD1 (5 bases). The CDR3 length is 16 residues. V was clipped by 3 bases and J by 6 bases, with 21 bases between them. Germline V gene sequence: CDR1 MNHEY, CDR2 SMNVEV (reference sequence).

The chain is built from TRBV6-5 and TRBJ1-2, with 11 bases aligning to TRBD1. The CDR3 runs to 15 residues. Trimming cost V 2 bases and J 4 bases; bases outside gene matches: 3. CDR1 and CDR2 (germline): MNHEY, SVGAGI. The DNA for the CDR3 is TGTGCCAGCAGTTACCCTGGACAGGGGGCCTATGGCTACACCTTC. It yields the protein CASSYPGQGAYGYTF.

The CDR3 loop is CASSIGPEAPTDTQYF. The CDR3 nucleotides read TGCGCCAGCAGCATAGGACCTGAAGCCCCCACAGATACGCAGTATTTT. The chain has TRBV5-1 and TRBJ2-3; D gene unclear. The V end lost 4 bases, the J end lost 2 bases, and 17 bases lay between the germline ends. There are 16 residues in the CDR3. The germline gives CDR1 SGHRS, CDR2 YFSETQ.

V usage is TRBV7-2 and J usage is TRBJ2-7; 7 bases line up with TRBD1. Matching the DNA end better, TRBJ2-5 makes the J call doubtful. The CDR3 spans 14 residues. Germline V gene sequence: CDR1 SGHTA, CDR2 FQGNSA. This CDR3 is CASSGNRGEETQYF. CDR3 bases: TGTGCCAGCAGCGGGAACAGGGGTGAAGAGACCCAGTACTTC.

The chain employs TRBV20-1 and TRBJ1-4; no clear D. Trimming removed 2 bases from V and 7 bases from J, with 14 bases in between. The length of the CDR3 is 14 residues. Germline V gene sequence: CDR1 DFQATT, CDR2 SNEGSKA (reference sequence). The chain's CDR3 is CSARTAGEGEKLFF. CDR3 bases: TGCAGTGCTAGAACGGCTGGGGAGGGTGAAAAACTGTTTTTT.

This rearrangement joins TRBV7-2 to TRBJ2-7, with 10 bases fitting TRBD1. CDR1 and CDR2 (germline): SGHTA, FQGNSA. The V segment lost 5 bases and the J segment 3 bases; nucleotides outside the gene matches: 4. The CDR3 loop spans 14 amino acids. The CDR3 spells CASSAWTGGYEQYF. The DNA for the CDR3 is TGTGCCAGCAGCGCCTGGACAGGGGGCTACGAGCAGTACTTC. The whole variable domain, filled in from reference TRBV7-2 and TRBJ2-7, reads GAGVSQSPSNKVTEKGKDVELRCDPISGHTALYWYRQSLGQGLEFLIYFQGNSAPDKSGLPSDRFSAERTGGSVSTLTIQRTQQEDSAVYLCASSAWTGGYEQYFGPGTRLTVT.

V gene TRBV29-1 combines with J gene TRBJ1-2; D perhaps matches TRBD1 (5 bases). V lost 4 bases and J lost 4, with 16 bases in between. From germline, CDR1 is SQVTM and CDR2 ANQGSEA. The CDR3 is 14 amino acids. CDR3 in amino acids: CSVGPRQSFYGYTF. The CDR3, as DNA: TGCAGCGTTGGTCCCCGACAGTCGTTCTATGGCTACACCTTC.

The V and J genes are TRBV7-8 and TRBJ2-3; TRBD2 agrees at 9 bases. From germline, CDR1 is SGHVS and CDR2 FQNEAQ. The CDR3 consists of 15 residues. V was clipped by 3 bases and J by 6 bases; unmatched bases: 7. The CDR3 DNA reads as TGTGCCAGCAGCTTGGCGGGGGGGCTTTTCGATACGCAGTATTTT. This translates into CASSLAGGLFDTQYF.

The chain is built from TRBV10-3 and TRBJ1-2, with a possible D match to TRBD1 (5 bases). The V gene lost 7 bases and the J gene lost 5 bases, with 17 bases spanning the gap. The CDR3 totals 14 residues. Per germline, CDR1 ENHRY and CDR2 SYGVKD. The CDR3 DNA follows: TGTGCCATCACTCCAGCCGCAGGGCCTTATGGCTACACCTTC. This codes for CAITPAAGPYGYTF.

The genes are TRBV4-1 and TRBJ2-3; 9 bases map to TRBD2. The germline gives CDR1 MGHRA, CDR2 YSYEKL. The CDR3 is 15 amino acids. Trimming took 1 base from V and 3 from J; bases not matched to a gene: 2. The CDR3 loop reads CASSQVSGGTDTQYF. As DNA, the CDR3 is TGCGCCAGCAGCCAAGTTAGCGGGGGAACAGATACGCAGTATTTT.

The rearrangement joins TRBV28 to TRBJ2-1, with a weak D call TRBD2 (7 bases). The CDR3 sequence is 16 residues long. Trimming took off 8 bases at V and 8 bases at J, with 25 bases between the two ends. Looked up from germline, CDR1 is MDHEN and CDR2 is SYDVKM. CDR3 loop: CASLGGGGSFFDEQFF. For the CDR3, the DNA is TGTGCCAGCCTCGGCGGGGGCGGGAGTTTCTTCGATGAGCAGTTCTTC.

The gene calls are TRBV27 and TRBJ1-4; 9 nucleotides align to TRBD1. Germline trimming cut 7 bases from V and 4 bases from J; bases unmatched to any gene: 7. Germline loops: CDR1 MNHEY, CDR2 SMNVEV (reference sequence). This CDR3 has 15 amino acids. CDR3 coding DNA: TGTGCCAGCAAACAGGGGGCCGCTGTTAATGAAAAACTGTTTTTT. Translating it yields CASKQGAAVNEKLFF.

In DNA form, the CDR3 reads TGCAGTGCCCCGACAGATACTAGGGCAAATAGCAATCAGCCCCAGCATTTT. Translating it yields CSAPTDTRANSNQPQHF. The chain is built from TRBV20-1 and TRBJ1-5; tentatively, D is TRBD1 (5 bases). Trimming cost V 6 bases and J 0 bases, with 21 bases left between them. The germline V gene has CDR1 DFQATT and CDR2 SNEGSKA (reference sequence). The CDR3 is 17 residues long.

The rearrangement uses TRBV20-1 and TRBJ2-3, with D hard to call. Germline assignment: CDR1 DFQATT and CDR2 SNEGSKA (reference sequence). The CDR3 covers 12 residues. The V end was cut by 6 bases, the J end by 1 base, with 8 bases between. In nucleotides, the CDR3 is TGCAGTGCAAAGCTACGCACAGATACGCAGTATTTT. Protein: CSAKLRTDTQYF.

V is TRBV18 and J is TRBJ1-2; the D gene is possibly TRBD1 (5 bases). The V end was cut by 6 bases, the J end by 7 bases, with 18 bases between. CDR1 and CDR2 from the germline V gene are KGHSH and LQKENI. The CDR3 has 14 amino acids. CDR3 region: CASSQSSGDGGYTF. The CDR3 DNA reads as TGTGCCAGCTCGCAAAGTTCGGGGGATGGTGGCTACACCTTC.

The sample holds a few counts of this clonotype. The V gene is TRBV10-3, the J gene TRBJ2-7; 9 bases match TRBD1. Per germline, CDR1 ENHRY and CDR2 SYGVKD. J gave up 7 bases and V 11 bases, and 12 bases lay outside the gene matches. This CDR3 region has 13 residues. The CDR3 nucleotides are TGTGCCGTATCCGGGACAGGGAAAGAGGAGCAGTACTTC. This encodes CAVSGTGKEEQYF.

The gene calls are TRBV12-3 or TRBV12-4 and TRBJ1-2; no definite D call. Trimming cost V 3 bases and J 0 bases, with 8 bases left between them. There are 14 residues in the CDR3. The CDR3 spells CASSFWESNYGYTF. DNA of the CDR3: TGTGCCAGCAGTTTTTGGGAATCTAACTATGGCTACACCTTC.

This chain links TRBV29-1 with TRBJ1-1, with no clear D. V lost 4 bases, J lost 5 bases, and 20 bases lay in between. CDR3 length equals 15 residues. CDR1 is SQVTM, CDR2 ANQGSEA, per germline. Written as DNA, the CDR3 is TGCAGCGTTGTAGCCGGTGGTGGGGTCAAGACTGAAGCTTTCTTT. Translated, it gives CSVVAGGGVKTEAFF.